A selection of T cell receptor beta chains follows, all from one sample in a study of T cells after yellow fever vaccination. TCRdb called the 5' RACE reads again in MiXCR, with one record for every CDR3 protein. The table has hundreds of thousands of distinct CDR3 sequences, less than 15% seen once. Sequenced material: PBMCs, taken on the day of the yellow fever booster vaccination. The source of these receptors is a man in his thirties or forties who received the YFV17D yellow fever vaccine. CDR3s include the opening cysteine and the closing phenylalanine or tryptophan. The D gene is left open where the match is weak. Not all rows give a size; the values are once, few, many and, for expanded clones, a class.

size: few; D: TRBD2; J: TRBJ2-2; V: TRBV12-3/TRBV12-4; length: 18; DNA: TGTACCTGCAGTCCCCAAGTCGGAGCGGGAGTGAGGAACGGGGAGCTGTTTTTT; CDR3: CTCSPQVGAGVRNGELFF
size: NA; D: NA; J: TRBJ1-4; V: TRBV7-2; length: 14; DNA: TGTGCCAGCAGCTGGGACGGCCTCGATGAAAAACTGTTTTTT; CDR3: CASSWDGLDEKLFF
size: few; D: TRBD1; J: TRBJ2-7; V: TRBV12-3/TRBV12-4; length: 14; DNA: TGTGCCAGCAGCCAGACAGGGGCAACCTACGAGCAGTACTTC; CDR3: CASSQTGATYEQYF
size: few; D: TRBD2; J: TRBJ2-5; V: TRBV29-1; length: 13; DNA: TGCAGCGTTCCCTCGGGGGGTGGGGAGACCCAGTACTTC; CDR3: CSVPSGGGETQYF
size: few; D: NA; J: TRBJ2-3; V: TRBV20-1; length: 12; DNA: TGCAGTGCTAGTGCAGGACAGGATACGCAGTATTTT; CDR3: CSASAGQDTQYF
size: once; D: NA; J: TRBJ2-2; V: TRBV29-1; length: 14; DNA: TGCAGCGTTGCGGGAGGACAGGGCACCGGGGAGCTGTTTTTT; CDR3: CSVAGGQGTGELFF
size: few; D: TRBD1; J: TRBJ2-1; V: TRBV2; length: 12; DNA: TGTGCCAGCAGAGACAGGGCGGCTGAGCAGTTCTTC; CDR3: CASRDRAAEQFF
size: NA; D: TRBD2; J: TRBJ2-7; V: TRBV20-1; length: 13; DNA: TGCAGTGGGGAGGGACTAGCGGGAGGCGAGCAGTACTTC; CDR3: CSGEGLAGGEQYF
size: NA; D: NA; J: TRBJ2-1; V: TRBV30; length: 11; DNA: TGTGCCTGGTCCTTGGTGTGGGAGCAGTTCTTC; CDR3: CAWSLVWEQFF
size: NA; D: NA; J: TRBJ2-1; V: TRBV6-5; length: 13; DNA: TGTGCCAGCAGTTTGGACGGCGAAAATGAGCAGTTCTTC; CDR3: CASSLDGENEQFF